The 24 T cell receptor beta chains in this list originate from one sample, sequenced in a study of T cell clonality in common variable immunodeficiency. Here immunoSEQ multiplex PCR was the method, and the copy in TCRdb shows in-frame clones only, minus some. In total the sample includes about 35,000 clones, none of them seen once. Sequences were obtained from peripheral blood mononuclear cells. These receptors originate from a person between 18 and 75 years old in good health.

This clone was seen many times. The CDR3 extends 3 residues past the end of the read, so its final part is completed from the germline J gene. This sequence joins TRBV20-1 and TRBJ1-5; 10 nucleotides align to TRBD1. The junction had 5 bases not matched to a gene; V was cut back by 3 bases and J by 9 bases. The CDR3 totals 13 residues. CDR1 DFQATT and CDR2 SNEGSKA come from the germline V gene (reference sequence). The CDR3 bases that were read are TGCAGTGCTAGGGGGACAGGGGATCGGCCC. Translated, it gives CSARGTGDRP. Given in full, the CDR3 is CSARGTGDRPQHF.

This clone occurred many times. The sequenced fragment ends 3 residues before the CDR3 boundary, so the rest is inferred from the germline J gene. The chain is built from TRBV2 and TRBJ1-4, with 8 nucleotides matching TRBD1. CDR1 and CDR2 (germline): SNHLY, FYNNEI. The CDR3 runs 14 residues. Trimming removed 4 bases from V and 8 bases from J; junction bases left unmatched: 6. The CDR3 bases that were read are TGTGCCAGCAGTGTCAACAGGGGGGACGAAAAA. Amino acid sequence: CASSVNRGDEK. The full-length CDR3 reads as CASSVNRGDEKLFF.

Details on this clone: The CDR3 extends 3 residues past the end of the read, so its final part is completed from the germline J gene. J is TRBJ1-1 and V is TRBV7-2; 10 bases match TRBD1. Looked up from germline, CDR1 is SGHTA and CDR2 is FQGNSA. This CDR3 comprises 15 residues. CDR3 amino acids: CASSWGTGDYNEAFF. The CDR3 DNA, read in part, is TGTGCCAGCAGCTGGGGGACAGGGGACTACAATGAG.

This clone was recorded many times. The observed sequence ends 3 residues before the CDR3 terminus, with the missing tail filled in from the germline J gene. V usage is TRBV5-1 and J usage is TRBJ2-5, with a tentative D call TRBD1 (6 bases). The CDR3 length is 13 residues. The germline V and J ends were trimmed by 3 bases and 3 bases, with 9 bases remaining between them. Germline V gene sequence: CDR1 SGHRS, CDR2 YFSETQ. This CDR3 reads CASSWGPEETQYF. CDR3 bases read: TGCGCCAGCAGCTGGGGGCCCGAAGAGACC.

This clone was found many times. Read data end 3 residues before the CDR3 end; the end is taken from the germline J gene. The chain carries TRBV6-2 or TRBV6-3 and TRBJ1-5, with 10 bases aligning to TRBD1. The CDR3 contains 15 residues. The V and J ends lost 1 base and 9 bases, in that order; junction bases with no gene match: 6. CDR1 and CDR2 from the germline V gene are MNHEY and SVGEGT. The sequenced CDR3 bases are TGTGCCAGCAGTTACTGGACAGGGGGTCAGGGGCCC. Translation gives CASSYWTGGQGP. The full CDR3 protein is CASSYWTGGQGPQHF.

This clone occurred many times. The read ends 3 residues early relative to the CDR3; the germline J gene fills the gap. The V call is TRBV20-1, the J call TRBJ1-6; perhaps TRBD1 as D (6 bases). The CDR3 consists of 16 residues. Germline CDR1 and CDR2: DFQATT and SNEGSKA (reference sequence). With 0 bases removed from V and 2 bases from J, the gap between germline ends came to 11 bases. CDR3 DNA (partial): TGCAGTGCTAGAGATGGGGGCCGCACCTATAATTCACCC. It is translated as CSARDGGRTYNSP. The whole CDR3 is CSARDGGRTYNSPLHF.

This clone was seen only a few times. The read terminates 3 residues ahead of where the CDR3 ends, so the germline J gene completes it. The rearrangement joins TRBV10-2 to TRBJ1-2; TRBD1 matches 7 bases. With 8 bases clipped from V and 1 base from J, the junction kept 4 bases outside the gene matches. CDR3 length equals 13 residues. CDR1 WSHSY and CDR2 SAAADI come from the germline V gene. The sequenced part of the CDR3 DNA is TGCGCCAGCGGGGACAGAATTAACTATGGC. This gives the protein CASGDRINYG. The CDR3 in full is CASGDRINYGYTF.

This clone was counted only a few times. The read gets to within 3 residues of the CDR3 end, and the germline J gene fills in the rest. V is TRBV7-2 and J is TRBJ1-2, with a weak D call TRBD1 (5 bases). The CDR3 length is 12 residues. Looked up from germline, CDR1 is SGHTA and CDR2 is FQGNSA. This CDR3 reads CASSLGDFDYTF. The sequenced part of the CDR3 DNA is TGTGCCAGCAGCTTAGGGGACTTTGAC.

This clone was counted between two and nine times. From the germline J gene comes the end of the CDR3, since the read stops 3 residues before it. This sequence joins TRBV7-9 and TRBJ2-4; a possible D gene is TRBD1 (6 bases). The CDR3 is 15 residues long. Germline V CDR1 and CDR2: SEHNR, FQNEAQ (reference sequence). CDR3 protein: CASSLGDRLSGGQYF. The CDR3 DNA, read in part, is TGTGCCAGCAGCTTAGGAGACAGGTTGTCTGGTGGT.

This clone was detected a few times. Other nucleotide sequences in the sample specify the same CDR3. The covered CDR3 bases are TGCGCCAGCAGCCAAGGGACAGACCAGAGGGGC. This codes for CASSQGTDQRG. The CDR3 reads in full as CASSQGTDQRGYTF. The chain carries TRBV5-1 and TRBJ1-2, with 7 bases lining up with TRBD1. The read ends 3 residues shy of where the CDR3 ends; the end is completed using the germline J gene. Looked up from germline, CDR1 is SGHRS and CDR2 is YFSETQ. This CDR3 is 14 amino acids long.

This clone was counted ten times or more. The CDR3 end is not reached by the read, which stops 3 residues before it; the germline J gene fills it in. The rearrangement uses TRBV24-1 and TRBJ1-4, with 8 positions matching TRBD1. The germline V gene has CDR1 KGHDR and CDR2 SFDVKD. The ends lost 4 bases at V and 8 bases at J; junction bases unmatched: 11. CDR3 length: 16 amino acids. The CDR3 sequence: CATSESNRGSPEKLFF. CDR3 bases read: TGTGCCACCAGTGAATCAAACAGGGGGAGTCCGGAAAAA.

This clone was observed at least ten times. The observed sequence ends 3 residues before the CDR3 terminus, with the missing tail filled in from the germline J gene. The rearrangement links TRBV13 to TRBJ1-1, with D possibly TRBD1 on 6 matching bases. With 5 bases removed from V and 4 bases from J, the gap between germline ends came to 14 bases. CDR3 length: 14 residues. The germline V gene has CDR1 PRHDT and CDR2 FYEKMQ (reference sequence). CDR3 region: CASSLRQERTEAFF. The CDR3 DNA, read in part, is TGTGCCAGCAGCCTAAGACAGGAGCGCACTGAA.

In this sample, this clone turned up many times. The read ends 3 residues early relative to the CDR3; the germline J gene fills the gap. V gene TRBV20-1 combines with J gene TRBJ1-2, with 7 bases identical to TRBD1. After removal of 3 bases from V and 4 bases from J, the junction contained 8 bases not matched to a gene. The CDR3 sequence is 14 residues long. In germline, CDR1 is DFQATT, CDR2 SNEGSKA (reference sequence). The CDR3 region is CSARRTGALYGYTF. The covered CDR3 bases are TGCAGTGCTAGGAGGACAGGCGCCCTCTATGGC.

In regard to this clone: The CDR3 extends 3 residues past the end of the read, so its final part is completed from the germline J gene. The chain links TRBV11-1 to TRBJ2-1; 14 nucleotides agree with TRBD2. CDR3 length: 15 amino acids. V was clipped by 6 bases and J by 6 bases; unmatched bases: 4. The germline CDR1 and CDR2 sequences are SGHAT and FQDESV (reference sequence). The sequenced CDR3 bases are TGTGCCAGCAGTCTAGGGACTAGCGGGAGCAATGAG. It translates to CASSLGTSGSNE. The entire CDR3 reads CASSLGTSGSNEQFF.

Ten or more counts support this clone. The CDR3 is cut off 3 residues early in the read; its end comes from the germline J gene. The chain recombines TRBV20-1 with TRBJ1-2; TRBD1 is a possible D gene (6 bases). CDR1 is DFQATT and CDR2 is SNEGSKA in the germline V gene (reference sequence). The CDR3 runs 13 residues. CDR3 in amino acids: CSPGAAGQDTYTF. The part of the CDR3 DNA that was read is TGCAGCCCTGGCGCGGCGGGACAAGATACG.

Regarding this clone: A far larger clone is one nucleotide away, so this likely arose from a read error. Read sequence stops 3 residues before the CDR3 end, and the germline J gene provides the missing end. V usage is TRBV19 and J usage is TRBJ1-2; 7 bases align to TRBD1. J gave up 5 bases and V 7 bases, and 19 bases lay outside the gene matches. Per germline, CDR1 LNHDA and CDR2 SQIVND (reference sequence). The CDR3 spans 17 residues. The DNA read from the CDR3 is TGTGCCAGTAACGACCAGGACAGGACCGACGGGGGATATGGC. It is translated as CASNDQDRTDGGYG. The complete CDR3 reads CASNDQDRTDGGYGYTF. The full variable domain, rest sourced from reference TRBV19 and TRBJ1-2, is DGGITQSPKYLFRKEGQNVTLSCEQNLNHDAMYWYRQDPGQGLRLIYYSQIVNDFQKGDIAEGYSVSREKKESFPLTVTSAQKNPTAFYLCASNDQDRTDGGYGYTFGSGTRLTVV.

This clone was detected ten times or more. Read data end 3 residues before the CDR3 end; the end is taken from the germline J gene. The chain links TRBV18 to TRBJ1-1, with 8 bases that match TRBD1. Trimming at V came to 9 bases and at J to 1 base, leaving 10 bases not matched to a gene. The CDR3 runs to 15 residues. Germline CDR1 KGHSH, CDR2 LQKENI. CDR3 DNA (partial): TGTGCCAGTTCCGAAGGACAGGGACGGAACACTGAA. It is translated as CASSEGQGRNTE. The whole CDR3 reads CASSEGQGRNTEAFF.

This clone was seen ten or more times. The missing CDR3 end, 3 residues past where the read stops, is filled in from the germline J gene. V gene TRBV30 combines with J gene TRBJ1-1; D perhaps matches TRBD1 (5 bases). CDR1 and CDR2 (germline): GTSNPN, SVGIG (reference sequence). V was shortened by 6 bases and J by 6 bases, with 8 bases between the two germline ends. This CDR3 has 10 residues. The part of the CDR3 DNA that was read is TGTGCCTGCATCAGGGCTGAA. Its translation: CACIRAE. The CDR3 reads in full as CACIRAEAFF.

This clone was recorded a few times. Read sequence stops 3 residues before the CDR3 end, and the germline J gene provides the missing end. V usage is TRBV11-2 and J usage is TRBJ2-7; no reliable D call. The CDR3 spans 12 residues. With 3 bases removed from V and 2 bases from J, the gap between germline ends came to 5 bases. The germline V gene encodes CDR1 SGHAT and CDR2 FQNNGV. CDR3 DNA (partial): TGTGCCAGCAGCTTTGCAGCCTACGAG. Translating gives CASSFAAYE. From start to end, the CDR3 is CASSFAAYEQYF.

This clone was recorded many times. The CDR3 protein is CAWSVSLAYNEQFF. The CDR3 bases that were read are TGTGCCTGGAGTGTGTCACTAGCGTACAATGAG. The chain carries TRBV30 and TRBJ2-1; 7 bases fit TRBD2. Read data end 3 residues before the CDR3 end; the end is taken from the germline J gene. This CDR3 comprises 14 residues. V was clipped by 0 bases and J by 4 bases; unmatched bases: 3. Germline loops: CDR1 GTSNPN, CDR2 SVGIG (reference sequence).

This clone has more than one count but fewer than ten. Sequencing ends 3 residues short of the CDR3 end; the germline J gene provides the rest. This chain connects TRBV30 to TRBJ1-2, with no clear D. Germline-derived CDR1 and CDR2 are GTSNPN and SVGIG (reference sequence). The CDR3 sequence is 11 residues long. The CDR3 region is CAWSVVRVYTF. The CDR3 bases that were read are TGTGCCTGGAGTGTTGTCCGTGTC.

The table lists this clone with many counts. From the germline J gene comes the end of the CDR3, since the read stops 3 residues before it. The chain uses TRBV24-1 and TRBJ2-5, with 8 bases matching TRBD1. Unmatched junction bases numbered 6, after V lost 4 bases and J lost 0 bases. This CDR3 region has 16 residues. Looked up from germline, CDR1 is KGHDR and CDR2 is SFDVKD. The CDR3 bases that were read are TGTGCCACCAGTGACCCCGGACAGGGATACCAAGAGACC. This codes for CATSDPGQGYQET. The CDR3 in full is CATSDPGQGYQETQYF.

This clone appeared a few times. The read ends 3 residues shy of where the CDR3 ends; the end is completed using the germline J gene. The chain recombines TRBV7-2 with TRBJ1-2; no reliable D call. Germline V gene lookup returns CDR1 SGHTA and CDR2 FQGNSA. CDR3 length: 13 amino acids. The CDR3 bases that were read are TGTGCCAGCAGCTTACCTGGAGGGTTTGAC. It specifies CASSLPGGFD. The entire CDR3 protein reads CASSLPGGFDYTF.

This clone was counted many times. The missing CDR3 end, 3 residues past where the read stops, is filled in from the germline J gene. V is TRBV12-3 or TRBV12-4 and J is TRBJ2-1, with 8 bases matching TRBD2. After removal of 3 bases from V and 1 base from J, the junction contained 5 bases not matched to a gene. The CDR3 consists of 16 residues. Incomplete CDR3 DNA: TGTGCCAGCAGTTTTAGCGGGACACCATCCTACAATGAG. This sequence encodes CASSFSGTPSYNE. Given in full, the CDR3 is CASSFSGTPSYNEQFF.